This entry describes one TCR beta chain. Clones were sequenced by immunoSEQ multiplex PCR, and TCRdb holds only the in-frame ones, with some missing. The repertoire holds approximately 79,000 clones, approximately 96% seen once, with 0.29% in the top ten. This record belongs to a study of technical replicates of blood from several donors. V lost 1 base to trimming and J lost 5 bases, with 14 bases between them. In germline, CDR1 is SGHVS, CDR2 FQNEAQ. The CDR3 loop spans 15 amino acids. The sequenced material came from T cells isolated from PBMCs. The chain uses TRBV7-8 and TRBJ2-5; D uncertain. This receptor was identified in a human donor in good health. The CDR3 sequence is CASSLGRDTGETQYF. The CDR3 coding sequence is TGTGCCAGCAGCTTAGGGCGAGACACTGGGGAGACCCAGTACTTC.